The source of this TCR beta chain is a study of T cell responses to AZD1222 COVID-19 vaccine. There are 13 residues in the CDR3. Germline assignment: CDR1 MDHEN and CDR2 SYDVKM. V lost 7 bases, J lost 6 bases, and 10 bases lay in between. With respect to this clone: Its cognate antigen is unknown.

TCRdb keeps only in-frame clones here, not all; method: immunoSEQ multiplex PCR. The sample records more than 110,000 clones, just under 95% being singletons. Study conclusions and caveats: The study found vaccine-associated CD4 TCRs spanning spike, dominant at 160-218 and 743-854. White British donors predominated, females outnumbered males, and clonal diversity was possibly underestimated.

J is TRBJ1-6 and V is TRBV28; no clear D gene. The sample in question was peripheral blood, obtained on day 0 of AZD1222 vaccination. This sequence was found in an adult in good health. In nucleotides, the CDR3 is TGTGCCAGCACTACGGGCTTTAATTCACCCCTCCACTTT. Translated: CASTTGFNSPLHF.